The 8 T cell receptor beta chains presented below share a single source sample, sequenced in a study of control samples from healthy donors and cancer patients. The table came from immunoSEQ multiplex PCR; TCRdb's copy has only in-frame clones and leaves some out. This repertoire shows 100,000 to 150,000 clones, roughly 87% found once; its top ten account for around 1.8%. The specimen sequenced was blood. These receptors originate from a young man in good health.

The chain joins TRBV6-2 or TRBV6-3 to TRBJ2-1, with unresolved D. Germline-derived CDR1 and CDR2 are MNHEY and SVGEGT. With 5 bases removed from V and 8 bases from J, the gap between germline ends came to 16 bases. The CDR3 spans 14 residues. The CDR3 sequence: CASSPSIFVDEQFF. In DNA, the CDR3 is TGTGCCAGCAGTCCGTCCATCTTTGTCGATGAGCAGTTCTTC.

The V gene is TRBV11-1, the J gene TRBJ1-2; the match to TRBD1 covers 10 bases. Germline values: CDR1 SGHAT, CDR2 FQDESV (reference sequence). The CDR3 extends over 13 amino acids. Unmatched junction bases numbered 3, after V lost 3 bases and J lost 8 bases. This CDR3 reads CASSFRTGGGYTF. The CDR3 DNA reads TGTGCCAGCAGCTTCCGGACAGGGGGAGGCTACACCTTC.

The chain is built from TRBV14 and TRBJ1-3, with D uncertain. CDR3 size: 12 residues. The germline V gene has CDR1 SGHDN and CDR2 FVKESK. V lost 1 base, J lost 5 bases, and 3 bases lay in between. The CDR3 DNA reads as TGTGCCAGCAGCCAAGTTCGAAACACCATATATTTT. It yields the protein CASSQVRNTIYF.

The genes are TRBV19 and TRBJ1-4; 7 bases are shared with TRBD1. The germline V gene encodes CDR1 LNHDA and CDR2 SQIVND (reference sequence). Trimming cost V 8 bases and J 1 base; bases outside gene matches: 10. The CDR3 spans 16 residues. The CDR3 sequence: CASGQQGRGTNEKLFF. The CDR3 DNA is TGTGCCAGTGGCCAACAGGGGAGGGGAACTAATGAAAAACTGTTTTTT.

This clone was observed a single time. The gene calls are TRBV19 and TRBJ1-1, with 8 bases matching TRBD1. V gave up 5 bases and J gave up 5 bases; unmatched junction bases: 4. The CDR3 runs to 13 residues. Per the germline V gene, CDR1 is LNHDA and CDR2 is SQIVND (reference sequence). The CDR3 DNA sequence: TGTGCCAGTAGTCGGGACAGGTATACTGAAGCTTTCTTT. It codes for CASSRDRYTEAFF. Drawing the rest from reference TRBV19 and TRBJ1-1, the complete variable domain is DGGITQSPKYLFRKEGQNVTLSCEQNLNHDAMYWYRQDPGQGLRLIYYSQIVNDFQKGDIAEGYSVSREKKESFPLTVTSAQKNPTAFYLCASSRDRYTEAFFGQGTRLTVV.

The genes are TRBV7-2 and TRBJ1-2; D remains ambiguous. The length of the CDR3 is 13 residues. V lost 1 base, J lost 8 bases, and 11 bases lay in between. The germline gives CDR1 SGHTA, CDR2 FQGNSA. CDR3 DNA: TGTGCCAGCAGCTTAGTTCAGGCGGGCGGCTACACCTTC. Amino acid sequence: CASSLVQAGGYTF.

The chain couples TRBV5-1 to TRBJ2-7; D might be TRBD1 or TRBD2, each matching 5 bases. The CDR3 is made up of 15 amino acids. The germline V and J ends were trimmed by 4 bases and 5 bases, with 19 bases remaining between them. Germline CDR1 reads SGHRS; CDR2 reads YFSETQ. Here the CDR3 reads CASSLTDPRGDEQYF. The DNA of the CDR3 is TGCGCCAGCAGCCTAACGGATCCTAGGGGAGACGAGCAGTACTTC.

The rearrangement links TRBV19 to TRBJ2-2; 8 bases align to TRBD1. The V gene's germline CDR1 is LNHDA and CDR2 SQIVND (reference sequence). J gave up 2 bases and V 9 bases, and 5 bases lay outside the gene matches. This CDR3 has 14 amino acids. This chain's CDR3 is CASSDRGNTGELFF. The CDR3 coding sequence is TGTGCCAGCTCCGACAGGGGAAACACCGGGGAGCTGTTTTTT.